The next 20 T cell receptor beta chains were all read from a single sample in a study of blood T cell repertoires in COVID-19. Method: immunoSEQ multiplex PCR; TCRdb's copy keeps in-frame clones and lacks some. Of fewer than 200,000 clones listed, roughly 80% are singletons. Sequencing was carried out using PBMCs or T cells enriched from blood (not recorded which). The receptors were sampled from a middle-aged woman with acute COVID-19.

The CDR3 DNA follows: TGTGCCAGCGAACCGGGAGGGAGGCCTGAAGCTTTCTTT. Its translation: CASEPGGRPEAFF. The V gene is TRBV19, the J gene TRBJ1-1; D gene uncertain. Between the trimmed V and J ends, which lost 9 bases and 6 bases, there was a span of 17 bases. This CDR3 is 13 amino acids long. Germline-derived CDR1 and CDR2 are LNHDA and SQIVND (reference sequence).

The gene calls are TRBV12-3 or TRBV12-4 and TRBJ2-2; D is unclear. The CDR3 totals 12 residues. Trimming took 3 bases from V and 3 from J, leaving 2 bases between them. In DNA form, the CDR3 reads TGTGCCAGCAGTTTCGACACCGGGGAGCTGTTTTTT. Its protein is CASSFDTGELFF.

The chain recombines TRBV7-3 with TRBJ2-2; D unclear. Germline CDR1 and CDR2: SGHTA and FQGTGA. Trimming removed 0 bases at V and 5 bases at J, with 16 bases between. The CDR3 has 17 residues. CDR3: CASSLTSTASGTGELFF. The CDR3 coding sequence is TGTGCCAGCAGCTTAACGTCTACGGCTAGTGGAACCGGGGAGCTGTTTTTT.

The chain is built from TRBV25-1 and TRBJ2-1; a possible D gene is TRBD2 (6 bases). Per the germline V gene, CDR1 is MGHDK and CDR2 is SYGVNS. V was shortened by 8 bases and J by 0 bases, with 14 bases between the two germline ends. This CDR3 has 15 residues. In nucleotides, the CDR3 is TGTGCCAGCGATCCCGGAGGGAGCTCCTACAATGAGCAGTTCTTC. This sequence encodes CASDPGGSSYNEQFF. The whole variable domain, filled in from reference TRBV25-1 and TRBJ2-1, reads EADIYQTPRYLVIGTGKKITLECSQTMGHDKMYWYQQDPGMELHLIHYSYGVNSTEKGDLSSESTVSRIRTEHFPLTLESARPSHTSQYLCASDPGGSSYNEQFFGPGTRLTVL.

This clone was counted only a few times. The chain employs TRBV29-1 and TRBJ1-2; TRBD1 matches 12 bases. J was trimmed by 3 bases and V by 6 bases; bases with no gene match: 11. This CDR3 spans 16 amino acids. In germline, CDR1 is SQVTM, CDR2 ANQGSEA. DNA for the CDR3: TGCAGCGTGGGCGGGACAGGGGGCTCGTGGGACTATGGCTACACCTTC. Encoded protein: CSVGGTGGSWDYGYTF.

The V and J genes are TRBV6-5 and TRBJ1-2, with D unresolved. CDR1 is MNHEY and CDR2 is SVGAGI in the germline V gene. V lost 7 bases, J lost 5 bases, and 5 bases lay in between. The CDR3 has 10 residues. CDR3 in DNA: TGTGCCAGCACGGGGTATGGCTACACCTTC. This sequence encodes CASTGYGYTF.

This clone was seen just once. The V call is TRBV6-1, the J call TRBJ1-5, with D unclear. Trimming removed 2 bases from V and 3 bases from J, with 11 bases in between. The CDR3 loop spans 15 amino acids. Germline assignment: CDR1 MNHNS and CDR2 SASEGT. In DNA form, the CDR3 reads TGTGCCAGCAGTGAACGGGGATTTGACAATCAGCCCCAGCATTTT. Its translation: CASSERGFDNQPQHF.

V gene TRBV6-2 or TRBV6-3 combines with J gene TRBJ2-1; 8 nucleotides align to TRBD2. The germline CDR1 and CDR2 sequences are MNHEY and SVGEGT. The CDR3 is 17 amino acids. Trimming removed 0 bases from V and 4 bases from J; junction bases left unmatched: 8. CDR3 residues: CASSYSGPAGVYNEQFF. Written as DNA, the CDR3 is TGTGCCAGCAGTTACTCAGGACCAGCGGGAGTGTACAATGAGCAGTTCTTC.

V and J are TRBV5-1 and TRBJ1-1, with a tentative D call TRBD1 (5 bases). This CDR3 has 14 amino acids. From germline, CDR1 is SGHRS and CDR2 YFSETQ. Trimming stripped 4 bases from V and 0 bases from J, with 10 bases between. In DNA form, the CDR3 reads TGCGCCAGCAGCACGACGGACATGAACACTGAAGCTTTCTTT. This codes for CASSTTDMNTEAFF.

V is TRBV5-1 and J is TRBJ1-1, with D perhaps matching TRBD1 (5 bases). The CDR3 runs to 14 residues. V was cut by 5 bases and J by 6 bases, with 17 bases left in between. Germline CDR1 SGHRS, CDR2 YFSETQ. The CDR3: CASRNTGDYAEAFF. CDR3 nucleotide sequence: TGCGCCAGCAGAAATACGGGGGACTACGCTGAAGCTTTCTTT.

This clone has just one count. One end of the junction fails to match germline, which may point to a read error. V usage is TRBV5-5 and J usage is TRBJ1-2; D remains ambiguous. The CDR3 covers 13 residues. CDR1 is SGHKS, CDR2 YYEKEE, per germline (reference sequence). CDR3 DNA sequence: TGTGCCAGCAGCTTGGCGGGAGGGTATGCCTACACCTTC. It is translated as CASSLAGGYAYTF. Combining the CDR3 with reference TRBV5-5 and TRBJ1-2 gives the whole variable domain DAGVTQSPTHLIKTRGQQVTLRCSPISGHKSVSWYQQVLGQGPQFIFQYYEKEERGRGNFPDRFSARQFPNYSSELNVNALLLGDSALYLCASSLAGGYAYTFGSGTRLTVV.

The gene calls are TRBV6-5 and TRBJ2-7, with 10 bases that match TRBD1. The V and J ends lost 4 bases and 5 bases, in that order; junction bases with no gene match: 8. Germline CDR1 is MNHEY and CDR2 is SVGAGI. The CDR3 sequence is 15 residues long. CDR3 sequence reads: CASSSDRGNIHEQYV. The CDR3 DNA is TGTGCCAGCAGTTCGGACAGGGGGAATATCCACGAGCAGTACGTC.

This chain connects TRBV12-5 to TRBJ2-1, with 13 bases that match TRBD2. V gave up 10 bases and J gave up 9 bases; unmatched junction bases: 9. The CDR3 spans 14 residues. CDR1 is LGHNT and CDR2 is FRNRAP in the germline V gene. CDR3 nucleotide sequence: TGTGCTACTCGAACTAGCGGGAGGGCCCTTGAGCAGTTCTTC. Translated, it gives CATRTSGRALEQFF.

This chain joins TRBV3-1 (or the pseudogene TRBV3-2) and TRBJ2-4; weak D call: TRBD1 (8 bases). Germline V gene lookup returns CDR1 LGHDT and CDR2 YNNKEL (reference sequence). Deletions cut 0 bases from V and 6 bases from J, with 12 bases between. There are 15 residues in the CDR3. CDR3 residues: CASSQDYRGGNIQYF. CDR3 nucleotides: TGTGCCAGCAGCCAAGACTACAGGGGGGGAAACATTCAGTACTTC.

About this clone: The sample carries other DNA sequences with the same CDR3. This chain joins TRBV11-2 and TRBJ2-3, with 10 nucleotides matching TRBD1. V was pared by 11 bases and J by 2 bases, with 13 bases of the junction left unmatched. This CDR3 comprises 16 residues. Germline lookup yields CDR1 SGHAT and CDR2 FQNNGV. As DNA, the CDR3 is TGTGCCGTCCCGGGACAGGGGCCAGGACCCACAGATACGCAGTATTTT. Protein product: CAVPGQGPGPTDTQYF.

This clone appeared a single time. The chain uses TRBV5-1 and TRBJ1-1; 11 nucleotides align to TRBD1. The CDR3 has 14 amino acids. CDR1 and CDR2 from the germline V gene are SGHRS and YFSETQ. J was trimmed by 10 bases and V by 4 bases; bases with no gene match: 9. The CDR3 here is CASSEDRGRGVAFF. Written as DNA, the CDR3 is TGCGCCAGCAGCGAGGACAGGGGGCGCGGGGTAGCTTTCTTT. Using reference TRBV5-1 and TRBJ1-1 for the parts outside the CDR3, the full variable domain is KAGVTQTPRYLIKTRGQQVTLSCSPISGHRSVSWYQQTPGQGLQFLFEYFSETQRNKGNFPGRFSGRQFSNSRSEMNVSTLELGDSALYLCASSEDRGRGVAFFGQGTRLTVV.

This sequence joins TRBV10-3 and TRBJ1-5, with TRBD1 matching over 8 bases. This CDR3 has 14 amino acids. Per germline, CDR1 ENHRY and CDR2 SYGVKD. The V gene end was trimmed by 6 bases and the J gene end by 6 bases; junction bases not matched to a gene: 7. CDR3 sequence (DNA): TGTGCCATCAGCAAGGGACAGGAGGCTCAGCCCCAGCATTTT. This gives the protein CAISKGQEAQPQHF.

The table lists this clone with a few counts. The rearrangement uses TRBV12-3 or TRBV12-4 and TRBJ1-2, with D uncertain. The germline V and J ends were trimmed by 1 base and 4 bases, with 4 bases remaining between them. This CDR3 is 12 amino acids long. CDR3 DNA sequence: TGTGCCAGCAGTTTAGTAGCCTATGGCTACACCTTC. It yields the protein CASSLVAYGYTF.

The genes are TRBV5-1 and TRBJ2-5; possible D gene TRBD1, 6 bases. This CDR3 spans 14 amino acids. Between the trimmed V and J ends, which lost 3 bases and 4 bases, there was a span of 13 bases. CDR1 and CDR2 from the germline V gene are SGHRS and YFSETQ. The CDR3 is CASSSSGAGETQYF. CDR3 bases: TGCGCCAGCAGCTCGTCAGGGGCAGGAGAGACCCAGTACTTC.

The rearrangement joins TRBV19 to TRBJ2-3; TRBD2 matches 9 bases. The CDR3 loop spans 14 amino acids. CDR1 LNHDA and CDR2 SQIVND come from the germline V gene (reference sequence). Trimming took 7 bases from V and 0 from J; bases not matched to a gene: 2. This CDR3 reads CASMLAGSTDTQYF. The CDR3 DNA sequence: TGTGCCAGTATGCTAGCGGGAAGCACAGATACGCAGTATTTT.